This T cell receptor beta chain originates from a study of cytomegalovirus exposure and HLA in healthy donors. Study summary: A data release that came early held approximately 85 million unique TCRs from HLA-typed donors.

The PCR contained 60 Vbeta and 13 Jbeta primers. Assay: immunoSEQ multiplex PCR; the TCRdb copy retains only in-frame clones and omits some. This table holds around 63,000 clones, 79% found once. To note about this clone: What it binds is not known.

The V and J ends lost 2 bases and 7 bases, in that order; junction bases with no gene match: 3. The germline CDR1 and CDR2 sequences are MGHRA and YSYEKL. This CDR3 is built from 15 residues. Findings and caveats of the study: The authors later found most CMV-associated TCR beta chains appeared HLA-restricted. Several of the most significant clusters were apparently associated with common viral pathogens in a later analysis. Trimming of TCR beta V- and J-genes showed a link, identified in a later analysis, to a missense DCLRE1C variant.

V is TRBV4-1 and J is TRBJ2-1; 12 bases are a match to TRBD2. This receptor was obtained from a woman in her thirties in good health and CMV-seronegative. The sample was PBMCs. The CDR3 sequence: CASSQPSGRGNEQFF. Here the CDR3 DNA reads TGCGCCAGCAGCCAACCTAGCGGGAGGGGGAATGAGCAGTTCTTC.